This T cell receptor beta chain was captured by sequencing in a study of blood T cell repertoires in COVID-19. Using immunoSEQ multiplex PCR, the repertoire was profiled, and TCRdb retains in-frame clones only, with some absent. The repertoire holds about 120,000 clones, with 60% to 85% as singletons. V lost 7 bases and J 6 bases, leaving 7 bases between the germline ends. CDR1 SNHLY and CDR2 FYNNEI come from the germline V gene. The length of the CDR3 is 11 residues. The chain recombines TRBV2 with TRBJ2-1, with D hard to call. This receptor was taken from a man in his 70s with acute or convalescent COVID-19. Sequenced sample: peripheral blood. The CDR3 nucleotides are TGTGCCAGCACTCCCTTCAATGAGCAGTTCTTC. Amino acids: CASTPFNEQFF.